What follows are 4 T cell receptor beta chains derived from one specimen sequenced in a study of Ad26.COV2.S vaccination and SARS-CoV-2 variants. Generated by immunoSEQ multiplex PCR, the TCRdb table keeps only in-frame clones and is missing some. The table has hundreds of thousands of clones, roughly 90% seen once. Treatment of the sample: roughly 18 received Ad26.COV2.S at low or high dose, single or two shots; a few received placebo; per-sample allocation not given. Samples were taken on day 63 after the first vaccine or placebo injection. Sample: peripheral blood, taken in a trial of Ad26.COV2.S vaccine versus placebo. The source is a person aged 18-60 years who received the Ad26.COV2.S COVID-19 vaccine or a placebo.

CDR3 in amino acids: CASSLYRGRTEAFF. Written as DNA, the CDR3 is TGTGCCAGCAGCCTTTACAGGGGGCGAACTGAAGCTTTCTTT. The chain has TRBV4-2 and TRBJ1-1; TRBD1 aligns across 9 bases. J gave up 5 bases and V 4 bases, and 5 bases lay outside the gene matches. Germline V gene lookup returns CDR1 LGHNA and CDR2 YNFKEQ. The CDR3 runs to 14 residues.

A single count supports this clone. The chain links TRBV7-9 to TRBJ2-7; 7 positions match TRBD1. Germline V gene data show CDR1 as SEHNR and CDR2 as FQNEAQ (reference sequence). The CDR3 is made up of 15 amino acids. Trimming removed 5 bases from V and 0 bases from J; junction bases left unmatched: 7. The CDR3 DNA sequence: TGTGCCAGCAGCCCCCCCGGGACAGTCTCCTACGAGCAGTACTTC. Residues: CASSPPGTVSYEQYF.

The chain carries TRBV24-1 and TRBJ2-7; TRBD2 is a possible D gene (6 bases). This CDR3 spans 12 amino acids. Germline CDR1 reads KGHDR; CDR2 reads SFDVKD. V gave up 9 bases and J gave up 5 bases, with 13 bases separating them. CDR3 DNA: TGTGCCACCTCGCGGGGAGAAAACGAGCAGTACTTC. The encoded protein is CATSRGENEQYF.

V gene TRBV10-2 combines with J gene TRBJ1-2, with D possibly TRBD1 on 5 matching bases. CDR1 WSHSY and CDR2 SAAADI come from the germline V gene. V was shortened by 3 bases and J by 7 bases, with 12 bases between the two germline ends. The CDR3 covers 13 residues. The CDR3 region has the DNA TGCGCCAGCAGTGATCAAGGGGACGGTGGCTACACCTTC. Encoded protein: CASSDQGDGGYTF.